These 3 T cell receptor beta chains share one sample of origin, sequenced in a study of chemoradiotherapy in HPV16-positive cancers (dated 2022 in TCRdb). Libraries were constructed by the immunoSEQ multiplex PCR assay. What TCRdb holds here is the immuneACCESS table cut down to in-frame rearrangements. Part of the clones is not present; checked against another copy, under half of the missing clones reflect an unresolved V gene, and the others are unexplained. For this sample there are a few thousand clones; under 70% appear just once. Roughly 30% of the sample rests with the top ten. The specimen was tumor tissue, collected from a patient who underwent chemoradiotherapy. These receptors all come from a human donor with HPV-associated anogenital cancer.

This chain joins TRBV5-4 and TRBJ1-2; tentative D call: TRBD1 (5 bases). The CDR3 loop spans 13 amino acids. With 3 bases removed from V and 4 bases from J, the gap between germline ends came to 10 bases. Germline V CDR1 and CDR2: SGHNT, YYREEE (reference sequence). This CDR3 is CASSSPGLYGYTF. CDR3 bases: TGTGCCAGCAGCTCCCCGGGGCTCTATGGCTACACCTTC.

This clone is judged large. The CDR3 nucleotides are TGTGCCAGCAGGACTCGGGCGACCGCTTATGGCTACACCTTC. Translated, it gives CASRTRATAYGYTF. V gene TRBV28 combines with J gene TRBJ1-2; D not resolved. Trimming removed 6 bases at V and 5 bases at J, with 16 bases between. The CDR3 has 14 amino acids. Germline CDR1 MDHEN, CDR2 SYDVKM.

The chain joins TRBV9 to TRBJ2-1; D is undetermined. There are 13 residues in the CDR3. Trimming left V 0 bases short and J 9 bases short, with 10 bases between. Germline-derived CDR1 and CDR2 are SGDLS and YYNGEE. This chain's CDR3 is CASSVDHTGEQFF. CDR3 nucleotides: TGTGCCAGCAGCGTAGATCATACCGGTGAGCAGTTCTTC.